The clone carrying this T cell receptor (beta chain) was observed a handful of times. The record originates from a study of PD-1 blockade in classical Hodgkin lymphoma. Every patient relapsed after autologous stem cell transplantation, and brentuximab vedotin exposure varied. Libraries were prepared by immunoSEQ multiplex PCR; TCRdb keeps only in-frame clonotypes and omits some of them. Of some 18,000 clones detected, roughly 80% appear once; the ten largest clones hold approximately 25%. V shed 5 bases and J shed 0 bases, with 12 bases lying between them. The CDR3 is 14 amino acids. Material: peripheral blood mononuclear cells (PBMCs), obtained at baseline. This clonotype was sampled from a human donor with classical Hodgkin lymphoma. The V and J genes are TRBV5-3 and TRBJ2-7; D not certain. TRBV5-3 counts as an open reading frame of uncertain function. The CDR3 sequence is CARSPHILSYEQYF. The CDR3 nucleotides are TGTGCCAGAAGTCCCCACATACTCTCCTACGAGCAGTACTTC.